The T cell receptor (beta chain) described here comes from a study of graft-versus-host responses after intestinal transplantation. V trimming: 7 bases; J trimming: 15 bases; junction bases outside the gene matches: 16. The germline V gene encodes CDR1 SQVTM and CDR2 ANQGSEA. The CDR3 covers 13 residues. The table came from immunoSEQ multiplex PCR; TCRdb's copy has only in-frame clones and leaves some out. The repertoire includes roughly 69,000 clones, about nine tenths of them detected once, and around 6.7% sits in the top ten. V gene TRBV29-1 combines with J gene TRBJ2-1; 9 bases are shared with TRBD1. The TCR was taken from a human patient who received an intestinal transplant, so some T cells may come from the graft donor. This specimen consisted of bone marrow, obtained approximately 740 days after intestinal transplantation. CDR3 sequence reads: CSAEGGQGYLRFF. CDR3 in DNA: TGCAGCGCCGAAGGCGGACAGGGGTATCTGCGGTTCTTC.